This T cell receptor beta chain was identified in a study of metastatic and nonmetastatic thyroid tumors. Background on the study: Repertoires from malignant and benign thyroid patients were compared across blood and tumor or nodule tissue.

This clone was observed a few times. Authors' processing steps: CDR3 differences across clinicopathological groups were used to build a distant-metastasis classifier for papillary thyroid cancer. Through MiXCR, TCRdb re-clonotyped the PCR reads. For this entry, the V and J calls and clone size follow TCRdb and not the study's own pipeline. The data show over 15,000 clones, with about 4% seen just once and about 25% held by the top ten. There are 12 residues in the CDR3. V dropped 3 bases and J dropped 8 bases, with 8 bases sitting between them. Per germline, CDR1 MNHEY and CDR2 SMNVEV (reference sequence). Every patient was untreated before thyroid surgery.

What was sequenced was tumor tissue. V is TRBV27 and J is TRBJ2-1; weak D call: TRBD2 (6 bases). The clonotype comes from a female donor with papillary thyroid cancer or a benign thyroid nodule (not recorded which). Some clones in this sample may be carry-over from other donors' samples. CDR3 in DNA: TGTGCCAGCAGTTTTTGGGGGGATGAGCAGTTCTTC. It codes for CASSFWGDEQFF.